One sample yielded the 6 T cell receptor beta chains listed below, sequenced in a study of Ad26.COV2.S vaccination and SARS-CoV-2 variants. The method was immunoSEQ multiplex PCR; TCRdb's version includes in-frame clones alone and lacks a portion of them. Here the sample spans around 94,000 clones, around 80% being singletons. Here the sequenced sample was peripheral blood, taken after recovery from COVID-19. The receptor set was obtained from a human donor who had recovered from COVID-19.

The chain couples TRBV5-1 to TRBJ1-2; TRBD1 matches at 7 bases. V lost 2 bases and J lost 6; bases outside the gene matches: 7. CDR3 length: 14 residues. The V gene's germline CDR1 is SGHRS and CDR2 YFSETQ. This chain's CDR3 is CASSLTGVSHGYTF. Here the CDR3 DNA reads TGCGCCAGCAGCTTAACAGGGGTATCACATGGCTACACCTTC.

The rearrangement links TRBV10-2 to TRBJ1-5; D gene ambiguous. The CDR3 sequence is 13 residues long. Trimming stripped 2 bases from V and 2 bases from J, with 4 bases between. Germline CDR1 WSHSY, CDR2 SAAADI. DNA of the CDR3: TGCGCCAGCAGTGAGCAGGGCAATCAGCCCCAGCATTTT. It encodes CASSEQGNQPQHF.

This clone was picked up one time. This sequence joins TRBV3-1 (or the pseudogene TRBV3-2) and TRBJ2-2; 8 bases align to TRBD1. Unmatched junction bases numbered 5, after V lost 5 bases and J lost 0 bases. The CDR3 runs to 16 residues. Germline lookup yields CDR1 LGHDT and CDR2 YNNKEL (reference sequence). Written as DNA, the CDR3 is TGTGCCAGCAGCTTACGCAGGGGGCCGAACACCGGGGAGCTGTTTTTT. It is translated as CASSLRRGPNTGELFF.

V usage is TRBV30 and J usage is TRBJ1-2, with 8 bases aligning to TRBD1. Germline CDR1 and CDR2: GTSNPN and SVGIG (reference sequence). Trimming removed 3 bases from V and 7 bases from J; junction bases left unmatched: 10. The CDR3 consists of 14 residues. The DNA of the CDR3 is TGTGCCTGGAGAAACGGGCGACAGGGGCCTGGCTACACCTTC. Translating gives CAWRNGRQGPGYTF.

CDR3 DNA sequence: TGTGCCAGTAGCCAAACATCTAGTACAGAGACCCAGTACTTC. Residues: CASSQTSSTETQYF. This chain uses TRBV19 with TRBJ2-5; D gene unclear. The CDR3 has 14 residues. The germline V gene encodes CDR1 LNHDA and CDR2 SQIVND (reference sequence). V was clipped by 6 bases and J by 4 bases, with 15 bases between them.

CDR3: CASSFGTTETQYF. The DNA for the CDR3 is TGTGCCAGCAGTTTTGGGACAACCGAGACCCAGTACTTC. The chain has TRBV12-3 or TRBV12-4 and TRBJ2-5, with D possibly matching TRBD1 (6 bases). The CDR3 is 13 residues long. The V end was cut by 3 bases, the J end by 5 bases, with 10 bases between.